This is a list of T cell receptor beta chains from one sample in a study of graft-versus-host responses after intestinal transplantation. TCRdb's table, derived via immunoSEQ multiplex PCR, lists solely in-frame clones and lacks some. The sample carries about 4,600 clones, about 30% recorded once. This sample comprised alloreactive CD4+ T cells from a mixed lymphocyte reaction culture, obtained before intestinal transplant. All receptors derive from a human patient who received an intestinal transplant. CDR3s include the opening cysteine and the closing phenylalanine or tryptophan. The D gene is left open where the match is weak. Only some rows state a clone size, as once, few, many or a class for expanded clones.

clone_size d_call j_call v_call cdr3_nt cdr3_aa
NA TRBD2 TRBJ2-1 TRBV9 TGTGCCAGCAGCGAAACTGGGACTAGCGGGAGTATAGGTGAGCAGTTCTTC CASSETGTSGSIGEQFF
NA NA TRBJ2-7 TRBV30 TGTGCCTGGTATAAACTGGGCTCCTACGAGCAGTACTTC CAWYKLGSYEQYF
few NA TRBJ2-2 TRBV6-5 TGTGCCAGCAGTTATAGCCACCCCTACACCGGGGAGCTGTTTTTT CASSYSHPYTGELFF
NA TRBD1 TRBJ1-5 TRBV6-5 TGTGCCAGCTATGCCCGGACAGGGTCCGATCAGCCCCAGCATTTT CASYARTGSDQPQHF
NA NA TRBJ1-3 TRBV5-3 TGTGCCAGCAGCTTGGTAGGGCCCGGAAACACCATATATTTT CASSLVGPGNTIYF
medium-sized TRBD2 TRBJ2-5 TRBV5-1 TGCGCCAGCCGCAGAGGAGGGACTAGCGAAGAGACCCAGTACTTC CASRRGGTSEETQYF
NA TRBD2 TRBJ2-3 TRBV7-7 TGTGCCAGCAGCTTAACGGGGACTAGCGGGAGTTATACGCAGTATTTT CASSLTGTSGSYTQYF
NA TRBD1 TRBJ1-3 TRBV23-1 TGCGCCACCCACGGACAGGGAAGGGTTCACTCTGGAAACACCATATATTTT CATHGQGRVHSGNTIYF
few NA TRBJ1-2 TRBV9 TGTGCCAGCAGCGTAGCGTCCCGGGCGGGCTATGGCTACACCTTC CASSVASRAGYGYTF
many NA TRBJ2-1 TRBV6-5 TGTGCCAGCAGTTACGGGCCGCCGCCCTACAATGAGCAGTTCTTC CASSYGPPPYNEQFF
many NA TRBJ2-6 TRBV27 TGTGCCAGCAGACCTACTTACCGGGGCCGGGGTGGGGCCAACGTCCTGACTTTC CASRPTYRGRGGANVLTF
NA NA TRBJ2-2 TRBV6-1 TGTGCCAGCACTCTACACCCCCGGGGTAGACTGTTTTTT CASTLHPRGRLFF
NA TRBD1 TRBJ1-1 TRBV13 TGTGCCAGCAGCATCCGAACAGGGGGCGGCACTGAAGCTTTCTTT CASSIRTGGGTEAFF
few NA TRBJ2-5 TRBV12-2 TGTGCAAGTCGCTTAGTATGCCCCGGTTCAGCGGGGAAAGAGACCCAGTACTTC CASRLVCPGSAGKETQYF
medium-sized NA TRBJ2-3 TRBV5-1 TGCGCCAGCAGCTTGGCAGATACGCAGTATTTT CASSLADTQYF
few TRBD2 TRBJ2-5 TRBV6-6 TGTGCCAGCAGGCGCGGACTAGCGGGAGGGCAAGAGACCCAGTACTTC CASRRGLAGGQETQYF
few NA TRBJ1-2 TRBV19 TGTGCCAGTACGGTGCCCTATTTTAACTATGGCTACACCTTC CASTVPYFNYGYTF
medium-sized NA TRBJ2-1 TRBV9 TGTGCCAGCACCGTACAGGGTGGGTCCTACAATGAGCAGTTCTTC CASTVQGGSYNEQFF
NA NA TRBJ2-1 TRBV1 TGCACCAGCAGCCAAGGACTAGCGGGAGGCCGCTACAATGAGCAGTTCTTC CTSSQGLAGGRYNEQFF